This T cell receptor (beta chain) is from a study of CD8+ T cells in alopecia areata. Reverse transcribed after extraction, RNA yielded cDNA as the sequencing template. Sequenced by immunoSEQ multiplex PCR; TCRdb stores in-frame clones only, minus some. The data contain 110,000 or so clones, approximately 59% of them singletons. V shed 4 bases and J shed 9 bases, with 15 bases lying between them. CDR3 size: 12 residues. Germline CDR1 SQVTM, CDR2 ANQGSEA. Sequenced input: CD8+ T cells sorted from blood. This TCR came from a human donor in good health. This chain connects TRBV29-1 to TRBJ2-5; D gene uncertain. The CDR3 DNA reads as TGCAGCGTTGTTGTAGGCTCTGGGGCCCAGTACTTC. It is translated as CSVVVGSGAQYF.